This T cell receptor beta chain stems from a study of blood T cells in healthy people across ages. Healthy Caucasians from Russia aged roughly 6 to 95 served as donors. The authors ran a second PCR of 7 to 11 cycles using a sample-barcoded 5' primer and a J-beta primer mix. A single record per CDR3 protein comes from TCRdb applying MiXCR to the 5' RACE reads. The sample includes some 710,000 distinct CDR3 sequences, about 20% of them seen just once. Study-level points and caveats: When one million T cells were used, diversity estimates were thought to be underestimates. Age showed a roughly linear inverse relationship with TCR beta diversity per million T cells.

Notes on this clonotype: Its specificity is unknown.

The clonotype was recovered from an older man in good health. The sample taken for sequencing was blood.

The CDR3 here is CASSLAFPYNEQFF. The CDR3 coding sequence is TGTGCCAGCAGCTTAGCGTTTCCCTACAATGAGCAGTTCTTC. This sequence joins TRBV7-9 and TRBJ2-1, with unresolved D. The CDR3 extends over 14 amino acids. The germline V gene encodes CDR1 SEHNR and CDR2 FQNEAQ (reference sequence). The germline V and J ends were trimmed by 0 bases and 2 bases, with 5 bases remaining between them.